These 14 T cell receptor beta chains were sequenced from one sample in a study of blood T cells in healthy people across ages. Combining a sample-barcoded 5' primer with a J-beta primer mix, a second PCR ran for roughly 7 to 11 cycles. TCRdb reanalysed the 5' RACE reads using MiXCR and keeps one entry per CDR3 protein. This table holds hundreds of thousands of distinct CDR3 sequences, around three fifths found once. Sample: blood. All receptors derive from a man between 40 and 49 years old in good health.

This clonotype was seen repeatedly, ten times or more. V is TRBV6-5 and J is TRBJ2-6; tentative D call: TRBD2 (6 bases). CDR3 size: 15 residues. Trimming removed 4 bases from V and 0 bases from J, with 7 bases in between. CDR1 is MNHEY and CDR2 is SVGAGI in the germline V gene. The CDR3: CASSSGVSGANVLTF. CDR3 DNA: TGTGCCAGCAGTTCGGGAGTCTCTGGGGCCAACGTCCTGACTTTC.

The chain employs TRBV7-9 and TRBJ1-6, with D unresolved. Trimming removed 4 bases at V and 8 bases at J, with 6 bases between. Germline lookup yields CDR1 SEHNR and CDR2 FQNEAQ (reference sequence). The CDR3 sequence is 12 residues long. The CDR3 DNA follows: TGTGCCAGCAGCTCATTAGATTCACCCCTCCACTTT. Amino acid sequence: CASSSLDSPLHF.

V is TRBV29-1 and J is TRBJ2-7; D might be TRBD1 (5 bases). The CDR3 sequence is 16 residues long. The germline V and J ends were trimmed by 6 bases and 2 bases, with 23 bases remaining between them. CDR1 SQVTM and CDR2 ANQGSEA come from the germline V gene. CDR3 sequence reads: CSVVDSRAYQTYEQYF. The CDR3 region has the DNA TGCAGCGTGGTTGACTCCAGGGCCTACCAGACCTACGAGCAGTACTTC.

V is TRBV29-1 and J is TRBJ2-5; 11 bases agree with TRBD2. The CDR3 is 15 amino acids. Germline assignment: CDR1 SQVTM and CDR2 ANQGSEA. With 7 bases clipped from V and 4 bases from J, the junction kept 11 bases outside the gene matches. Here the CDR3 DNA reads TGCAGCGCCCGCCTACTAGCGGGAGTAACAGAGACCCAGTACTTC. This encodes CSARLLAGVTETQYF. The full variable domain, its missing parts supplied by reference TRBV29-1 and TRBJ2-5, is SAVISQKPSRDICQRGTSLTIQCQVDSQVTMMFWYRQQPGQSLTLIATANQGSEATYESGFVIDKFPISRPNLTFSTLTVSNMSPEDSSIYLCSARLLAGVTETQYFGPGTRLLVL.

This clonotype has only one observation. J is TRBJ2-2 and V is TRBV11-3, with D possibly matching TRBD2 (6 bases). Germline CDR1 SGHNT, CDR2 YENEEA. V was pared by 0 bases and J by 0 bases, with 14 bases between. The CDR3 length is 18 residues. The CDR3 DNA sequence: TGTGCCAGCAGCTTAGATCGAATGGGACTCGCGAACACCGGGGAGCTGTTTTTT. It encodes CASSLDRMGLANTGELFF. The full variable domain, completed using reference TRBV11-3 and TRBJ2-2, is EAGVVQSPRYKIIEKKQPVAFWCNPISGHNTLYWYLQNLGQGPELLIRYENEEAVDDSQLPKDRFSAERLKGVDSTLKIQPAELGDSAVYLCASSLDRMGLANTGELFFGEGSRLTVL.

In its sample, this clonotype was seen once. The rearrangement joins TRBV14 to TRBJ2-7; no reliable D call. Near its end, the DNA agrees better with TRBJ2-5, so the J call may be wrong. The germline V gene encodes CDR1 SGHDN and CDR2 FVKESK. This CDR3 is 14 amino acids long. CDR3 nucleotides: TGTGCCAGCAGCCAAGATCGATGGCTAGAGACCCAGTACTTC. This sequence encodes CASSQDRWLETQYF.

In regard to this clonotype: One end of the junction is discordant with germline, which a read error may explain. This chain joins TRBV4-1 and TRBJ2-5, with D perhaps matching TRBD1 (5 bases). The DNA end favors TRBJ2-7, so the J call may be wrong. CDR1 is MGHRA, CDR2 YSYEKL, per germline. The length of the CDR3 is 12 residues. The DNA of the CDR3 is TGCGCCAGCGGCCAAGGGGCCCACGAGCAGTACTTC. As protein: CASGQGAHEQYF.

The chain recombines TRBV20-1 with TRBJ2-5; 10 positions agree with TRBD2. Per the germline V gene, CDR1 is DFQATT and CDR2 is SNEGSKA (reference sequence). With V trimmed by 0 bases and J by 13 bases, 8 bases remained unmatched. The CDR3 has 13 residues. As DNA, the CDR3 is TGCAGTGCTAGAGATAGCGGGAGGATCTGGGGGTACTTC. This translates into CSARDSGRIWGYF.

This clonotype has only one observation. This sequence joins TRBV7-9 and TRBJ1-2; D is uncertain. Trimming removed 6 bases at V and 2 bases at J, with 10 bases between. CDR3 length equals 13 residues. In germline, CDR1 is SEHNR, CDR2 FQNEAQ (reference sequence). The DNA for the CDR3 is TGTGCCAGCAGGTCCCAGTCAAACTATGGCTACACCTTC. Translating gives CASRSQSNYGYTF.

CDR3 nucleotide sequence: TGTGCCACCAGCAGGGCTCTCAGCGGGAGTTACAATGAGCAGTTCTTC. This codes for CATSRALSGSYNEQFF. This chain links TRBV15 with TRBJ2-1; 8 bases fit TRBD2. J gave up 4 bases and V 3 bases, and 8 bases lay outside the gene matches. CDR1 is LNHNV, CDR2 YYDKDF, per germline (reference sequence). This CDR3 contains 16 residues.

This clonotype was seen a few times. V and J are TRBV20-1 and TRBJ1-2, with D unclear. The CDR3 totals 15 residues. V was trimmed by 0 bases and J by 7 bases, leaving 18 bases between them. The germline CDR1 and CDR2 sequences are DFQATT and SNEGSKA (reference sequence). This CDR3 is CSARDPDSASRGYTF. DNA of the CDR3: TGCAGTGCTAGAGACCCGGACTCGGCTTCCCGTGGCTACACCTTC.

The chain has TRBV29-1 and TRBJ1-4; D is undetermined. CDR3 size: 12 residues. Per germline, CDR1 SQVTM and CDR2 ANQGSEA. V lost 3 bases and J lost 5, with 7 bases in between. In DNA form, the CDR3 reads TGCAGCGTTGATGGCCCAAATGAAAAACTGTTTTTT. Protein sequence: CSVDGPNEKLFF.

The rearrangement uses TRBV6-1 and TRBJ2-1; D remains unclear. V lost 1 base and J lost 5, with 15 bases in between. Germline-derived CDR1 and CDR2 are MNHNS and SASEGT. This CDR3 has 16 amino acids. The CDR3 nucleotides read TGTGCCAGCAGTGAAGTAGTAGCAGTTACCAACAATGAGCAGTTCTTC. Its protein product is CASSEVVAVTNNEQFF.

The rearrangement links TRBV12-3 or TRBV12-4 to TRBJ1-2, with TRBD1 identical over 7 bases. This CDR3 comprises 13 residues. With 6 bases clipped from V and 4 bases from J, the junction kept 5 bases outside the gene matches. The CDR3 is CASRQGTAYGYTF. The CDR3 DNA reads TGTGCCAGCAGACAAGGGACAGCCTATGGCTACACCTTC.